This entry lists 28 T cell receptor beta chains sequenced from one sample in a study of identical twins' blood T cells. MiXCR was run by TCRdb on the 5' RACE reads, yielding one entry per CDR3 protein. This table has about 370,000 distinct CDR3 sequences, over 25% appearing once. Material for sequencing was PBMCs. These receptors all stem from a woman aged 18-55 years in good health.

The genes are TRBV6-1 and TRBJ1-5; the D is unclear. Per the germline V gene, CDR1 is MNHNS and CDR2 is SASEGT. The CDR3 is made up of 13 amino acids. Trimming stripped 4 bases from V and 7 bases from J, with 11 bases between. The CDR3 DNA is TGTGCCAGCAGTGCCCAAGATGGACAGCCCCAGCATTTT. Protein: CASSAQDGQPQHF.

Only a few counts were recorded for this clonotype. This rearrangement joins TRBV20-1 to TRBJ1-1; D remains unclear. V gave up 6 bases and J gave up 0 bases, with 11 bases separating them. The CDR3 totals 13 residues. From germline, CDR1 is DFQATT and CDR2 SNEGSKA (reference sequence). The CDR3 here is CSATQDMNTEAFF. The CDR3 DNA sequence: TGCAGTGCGACACAAGACATGAACACTGAAGCTTTCTTT.

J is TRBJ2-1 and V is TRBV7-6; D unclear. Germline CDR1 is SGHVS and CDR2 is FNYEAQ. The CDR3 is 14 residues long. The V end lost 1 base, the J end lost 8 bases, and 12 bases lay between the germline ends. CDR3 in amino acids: CASSLEPAVDEQFF. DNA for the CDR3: TGTGCCAGCAGCTTAGAACCTGCTGTGGATGAGCAGTTCTTC.

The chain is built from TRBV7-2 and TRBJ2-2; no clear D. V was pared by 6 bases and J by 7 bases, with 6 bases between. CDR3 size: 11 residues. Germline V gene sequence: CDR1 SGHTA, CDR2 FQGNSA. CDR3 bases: TGTGCCAGCAGGTTTGGCGGGGAGCTGTTTTTT. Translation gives CASRFGGELFF.

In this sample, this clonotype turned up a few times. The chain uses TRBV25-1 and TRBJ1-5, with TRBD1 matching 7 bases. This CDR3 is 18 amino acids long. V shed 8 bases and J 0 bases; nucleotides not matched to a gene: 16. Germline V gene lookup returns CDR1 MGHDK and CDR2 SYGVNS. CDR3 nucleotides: TGTGCCAGCCCCTTGGACAGGATCTATCGTTATAGCAATCAGCCCCAGCATTTT. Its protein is CASPLDRIYRYSNQPQHF.

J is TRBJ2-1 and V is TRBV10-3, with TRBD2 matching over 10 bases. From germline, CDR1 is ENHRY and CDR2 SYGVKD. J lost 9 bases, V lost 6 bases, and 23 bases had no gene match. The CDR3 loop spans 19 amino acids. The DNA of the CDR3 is TGTGCCATCAGCCCCCCTATCTTGCGGGCTAGCGGGAGTCGGGGTGAGCAGTTCTTC. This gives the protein CAISPPILRASGSRGEQFF.

The CDR3 DNA reads TGCAGTGCTAGAGTGGGGGCAGGCAATCAGCCCCAGCATTTT. As protein: CSARVGAGNQPQHF. V and J are TRBV20-1 and TRBJ1-5; tentative D call: TRBD1 (6 bases). The V gene's germline CDR1 is DFQATT and CDR2 SNEGSKA (reference sequence). Trimming left V 1 base short and J 2 bases short, with 9 bases between. There are 14 residues in the CDR3.

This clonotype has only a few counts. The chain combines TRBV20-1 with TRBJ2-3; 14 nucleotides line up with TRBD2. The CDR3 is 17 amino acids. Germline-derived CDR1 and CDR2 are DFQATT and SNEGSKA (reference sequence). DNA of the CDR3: TGCAGCCTACCGGGACTAGCGGGGGTTACGTACGCAGATACGCAGTATTTT. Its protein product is CSLPGLAGVTYADTQYF.

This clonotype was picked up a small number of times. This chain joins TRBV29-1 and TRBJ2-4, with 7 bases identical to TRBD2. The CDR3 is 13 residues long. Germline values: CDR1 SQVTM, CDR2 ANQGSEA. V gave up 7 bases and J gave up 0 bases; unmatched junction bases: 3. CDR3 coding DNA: TGCAGCGCTTCTAGCGGAGCCAAAAACATTCAGTACTTC. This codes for CSASSGAKNIQYF.

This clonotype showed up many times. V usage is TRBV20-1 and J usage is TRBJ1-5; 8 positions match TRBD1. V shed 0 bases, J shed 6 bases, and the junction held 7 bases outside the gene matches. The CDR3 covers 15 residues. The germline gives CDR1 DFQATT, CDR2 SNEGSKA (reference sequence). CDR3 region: CSARETPGTGQPQHF. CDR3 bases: TGCAGTGCTAGAGAAACCCCAGGGACAGGTCAGCCCCAGCATTTT.

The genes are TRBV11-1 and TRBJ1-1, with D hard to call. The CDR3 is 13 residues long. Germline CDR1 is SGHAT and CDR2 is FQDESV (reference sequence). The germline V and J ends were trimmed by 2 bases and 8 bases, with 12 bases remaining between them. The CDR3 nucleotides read TGTGCCAGCAGCTTACGCCCTCGCGCCGAAGCTTTCTTT. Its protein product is CASSLRPRAEAFF.

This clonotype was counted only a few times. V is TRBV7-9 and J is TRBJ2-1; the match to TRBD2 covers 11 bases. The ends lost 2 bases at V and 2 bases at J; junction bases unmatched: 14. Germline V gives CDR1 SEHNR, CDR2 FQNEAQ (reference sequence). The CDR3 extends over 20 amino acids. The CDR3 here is CASSLTPNGTSGYPYNEQFF. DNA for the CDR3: TGTGCCAGCAGCTTAACTCCGAACGGGACTAGCGGTTACCCCTACAATGAGCAGTTCTTC. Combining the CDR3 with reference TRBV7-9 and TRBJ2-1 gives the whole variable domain DTGVSQNPRHKITKRGQNVTFRCDPISEHNRLYWYRQTLGQGPEFLTYFQNEAQLEKSRLLSDRFSAERPKGSFSTLEIQRTEQGDSAMYLCASSLTPNGTSGYPYNEQFFGPGTRLTVL.

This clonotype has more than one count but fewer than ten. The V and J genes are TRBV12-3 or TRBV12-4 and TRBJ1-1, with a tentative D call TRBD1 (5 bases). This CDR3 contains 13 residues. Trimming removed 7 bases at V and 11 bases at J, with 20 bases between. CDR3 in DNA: TGTGCCAGCAACCACGGAGGCAGGGAGGTGGCTTTCTTT. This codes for CASNHGGREVAFF.

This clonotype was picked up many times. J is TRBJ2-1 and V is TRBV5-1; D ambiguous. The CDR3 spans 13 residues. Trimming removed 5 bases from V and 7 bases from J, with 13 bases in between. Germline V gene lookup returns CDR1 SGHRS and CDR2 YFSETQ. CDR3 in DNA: TGCGCCAGCAGTGATAGCATAGGAAATGAGCAGTTCTTC. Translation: CASSDSIGNEQFF. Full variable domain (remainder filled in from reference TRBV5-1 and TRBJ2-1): KAGVTQTPRYLIKTRGQQVTLSCSPISGHRSVSWYQQTPGQGLQFLFEYFSETQRNKGNFPGRFSGRQFSNSRSEMNVSTLELGDSALYLCASSDSIGNEQFFGPGTRLTVL.

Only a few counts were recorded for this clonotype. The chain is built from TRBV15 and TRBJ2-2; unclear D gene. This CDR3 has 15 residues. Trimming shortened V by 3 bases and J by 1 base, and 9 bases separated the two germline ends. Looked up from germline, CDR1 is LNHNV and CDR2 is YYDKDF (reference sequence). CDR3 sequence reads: CATSSRPRNTGELFF. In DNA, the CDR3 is TGTGCCACCAGCAGTCGACCGAGGAACACCGGGGAGCTGTTTTTT.

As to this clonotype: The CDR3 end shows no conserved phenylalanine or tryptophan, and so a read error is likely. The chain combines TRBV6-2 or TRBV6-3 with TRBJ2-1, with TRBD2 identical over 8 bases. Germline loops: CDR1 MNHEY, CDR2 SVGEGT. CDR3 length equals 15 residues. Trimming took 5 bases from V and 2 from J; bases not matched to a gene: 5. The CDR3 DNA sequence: TGTGCCAGCAGTATGGGACTAGTTACCTACAATGAGCAGTTCTTA. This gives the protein CASSMGLVTYNEQFL.

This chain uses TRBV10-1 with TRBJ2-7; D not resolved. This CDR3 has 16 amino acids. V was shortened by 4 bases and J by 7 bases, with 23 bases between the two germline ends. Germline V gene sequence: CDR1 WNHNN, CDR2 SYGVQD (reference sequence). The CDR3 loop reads CASSVKYSAPIEEQYF. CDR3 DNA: TGCGCCAGCAGTGTAAAATATTCGGCACCCATAGAGGAGCAGTACTTC.

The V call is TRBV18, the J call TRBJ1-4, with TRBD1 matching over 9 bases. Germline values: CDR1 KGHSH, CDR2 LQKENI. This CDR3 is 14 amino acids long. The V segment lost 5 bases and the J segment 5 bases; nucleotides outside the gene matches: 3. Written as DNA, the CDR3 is TGTGCCAGCTCAGCCGGGACAGGGAATGAAAAACTGTTTTTT. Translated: CASSAGTGNEKLFF.

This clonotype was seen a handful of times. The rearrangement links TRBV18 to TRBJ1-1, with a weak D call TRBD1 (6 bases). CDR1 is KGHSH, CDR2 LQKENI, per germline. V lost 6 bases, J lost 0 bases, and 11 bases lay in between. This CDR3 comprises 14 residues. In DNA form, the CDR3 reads TGTGCCAGCTCCCAGAACAGGGTGAACACTGAAGCTTTCTTT. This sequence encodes CASSQNRVNTEAFF.

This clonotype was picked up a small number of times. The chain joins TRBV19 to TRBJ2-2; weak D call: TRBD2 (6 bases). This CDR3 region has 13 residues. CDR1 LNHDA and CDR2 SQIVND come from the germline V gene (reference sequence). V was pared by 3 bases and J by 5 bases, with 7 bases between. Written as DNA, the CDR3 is TGTGCCAGTAGTATCGGGGGTACCGGGGAGCTGTTTTTT. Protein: CASSIGGTGELFF.

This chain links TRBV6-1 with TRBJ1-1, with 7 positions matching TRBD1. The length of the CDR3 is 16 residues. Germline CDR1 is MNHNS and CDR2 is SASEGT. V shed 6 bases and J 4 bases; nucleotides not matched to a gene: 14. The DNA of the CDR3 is TGTGCCAGCAGGACCTTCGGAGGGGGCAGAAGCACTGAAGCTTTCTTT. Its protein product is CASRTFGGGRSTEAFF.

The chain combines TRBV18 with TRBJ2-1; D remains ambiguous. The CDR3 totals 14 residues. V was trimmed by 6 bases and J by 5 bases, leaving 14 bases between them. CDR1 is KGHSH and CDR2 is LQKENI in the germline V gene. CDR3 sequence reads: CASSPLGRNNEQFF. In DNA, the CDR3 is TGTGCCAGCTCCCCTCTAGGTAGGAACAATGAGCAGTTCTTC.

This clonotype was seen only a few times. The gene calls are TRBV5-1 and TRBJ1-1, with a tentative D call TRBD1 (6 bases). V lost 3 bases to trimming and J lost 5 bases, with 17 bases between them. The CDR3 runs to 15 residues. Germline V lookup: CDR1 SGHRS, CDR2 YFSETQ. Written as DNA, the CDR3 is TGCGCCAGCAGCTATCTAACAGGGACGGGGACTGAAGCTTTCTTT. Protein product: CASSYLTGTGTEAFF.

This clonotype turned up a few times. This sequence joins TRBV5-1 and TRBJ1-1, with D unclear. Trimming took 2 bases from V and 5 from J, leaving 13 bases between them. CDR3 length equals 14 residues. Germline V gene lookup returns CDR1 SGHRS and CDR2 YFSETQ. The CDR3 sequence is CASSFGGGETEAFF. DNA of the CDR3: TGCGCCAGCAGCTTCGGTGGAGGTGAGACTGAAGCTTTCTTT. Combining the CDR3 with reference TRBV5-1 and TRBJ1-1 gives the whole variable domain KAGVTQTPRYLIKTRGQQVTLSCSPISGHRSVSWYQQTPGQGLQFLFEYFSETQRNKGNFPGRFSGRQFSNSRSEMNVSTLELGDSALYLCASSFGGGETEAFFGQGTRLTVV.

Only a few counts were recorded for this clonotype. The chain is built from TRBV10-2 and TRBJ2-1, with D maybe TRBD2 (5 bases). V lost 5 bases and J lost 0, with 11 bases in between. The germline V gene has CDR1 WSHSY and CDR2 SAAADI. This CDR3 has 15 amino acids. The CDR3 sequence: CASSNSVSSYNEQFF. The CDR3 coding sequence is TGCGCCAGCAGTAATAGCGTGAGCTCCTACAATGAGCAGTTCTTC.

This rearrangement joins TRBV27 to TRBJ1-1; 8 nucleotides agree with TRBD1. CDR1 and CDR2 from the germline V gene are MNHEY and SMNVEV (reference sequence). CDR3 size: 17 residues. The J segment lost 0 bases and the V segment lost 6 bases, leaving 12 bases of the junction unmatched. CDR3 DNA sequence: TGTGCCAGCAGCCTGTTGACAGGGGACGGCATGAACACTGAAGCTTTCTTT. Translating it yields CASSLLTGDGMNTEAFF.

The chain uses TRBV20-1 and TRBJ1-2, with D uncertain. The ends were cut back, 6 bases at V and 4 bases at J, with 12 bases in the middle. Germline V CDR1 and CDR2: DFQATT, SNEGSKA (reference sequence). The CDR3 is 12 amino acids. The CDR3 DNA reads TGCAGTGCGAATTACCAGGTCTATGGCTACACCTTC. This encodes CSANYQVYGYTF.

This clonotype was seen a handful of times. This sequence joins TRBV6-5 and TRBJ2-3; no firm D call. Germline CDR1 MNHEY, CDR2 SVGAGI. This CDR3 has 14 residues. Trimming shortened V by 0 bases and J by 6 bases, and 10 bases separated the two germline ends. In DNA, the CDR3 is TGTGCCAGCAGTTACTCGGCCTTCTTGGATACGCAGTATTTT. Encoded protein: CASSYSAFLDTQYF.